This T cell receptor beta chain was found in a study of early T cells in non-severe SARS-CoV-2 infection. At the level of the study: Sequencing targeted bulk RNA from unsorted whole blood, leaving chains unpaired.

Germline V lookup: CDR1 ENHRY, CDR2 SYGVKD. The length of the CDR3 is 12 residues. The V gene lost 5 bases and the J gene lost 8 bases, with 10 bases spanning the gap. A single record per CDR3 protein comes from TCRdb applying MiXCR to the 5' RACE reads. The sample holds 50,000 to 65,000 distinct CDR3 sequences, around 9.3% seen once. There are many counts of this clonotype. Its specificity is unknown. Study-level points and caveats: The matching step, a VDJdb search, favored anti-spike CD8 responses and missed private and CD4 specificities.

V and J are TRBV10-3 and TRBJ2-1; D call uncertain. The sequence derives from an adult who was a healthcare worker with PCR-confirmed SARS-CoV-2 infection or an uninfected control (not recorded which). The sequenced sample consisted of whole blood. The CDR3 region is CAISQGKHEQFF. The DNA for the CDR3 is TGTGCCATCAGTCAAGGGAAGCATGAGCAGTTCTTC.